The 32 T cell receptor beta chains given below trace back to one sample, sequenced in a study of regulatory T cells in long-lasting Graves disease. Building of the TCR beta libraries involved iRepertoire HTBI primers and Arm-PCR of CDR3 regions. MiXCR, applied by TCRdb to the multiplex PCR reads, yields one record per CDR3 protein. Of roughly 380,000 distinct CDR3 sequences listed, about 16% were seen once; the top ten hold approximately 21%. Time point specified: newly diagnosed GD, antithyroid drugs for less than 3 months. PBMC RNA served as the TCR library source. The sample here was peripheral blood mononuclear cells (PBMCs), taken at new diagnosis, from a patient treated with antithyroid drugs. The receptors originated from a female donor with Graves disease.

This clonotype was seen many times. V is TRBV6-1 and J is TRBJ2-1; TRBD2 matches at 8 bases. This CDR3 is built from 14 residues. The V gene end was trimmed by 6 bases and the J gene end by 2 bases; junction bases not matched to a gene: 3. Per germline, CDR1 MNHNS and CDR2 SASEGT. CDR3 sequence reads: CASRTGLAYNEQFF. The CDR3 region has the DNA TGTGCCAGCAGAACGGGACTAGCCTACAATGAGCAGTTCTTC.

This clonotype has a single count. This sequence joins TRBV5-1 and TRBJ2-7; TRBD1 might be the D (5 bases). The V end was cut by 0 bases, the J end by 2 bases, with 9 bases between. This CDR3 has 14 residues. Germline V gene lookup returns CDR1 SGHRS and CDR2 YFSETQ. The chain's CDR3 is CASSLESRAYEQYF. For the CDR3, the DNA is TGCGCCAGCAGCTTGGAGAGCAGGGCCTACGAGCAGTACTTC.

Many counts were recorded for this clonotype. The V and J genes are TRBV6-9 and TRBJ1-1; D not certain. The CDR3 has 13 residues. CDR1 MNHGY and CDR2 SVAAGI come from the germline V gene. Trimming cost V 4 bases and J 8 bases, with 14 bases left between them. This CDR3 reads CASSSRDGIEAFF. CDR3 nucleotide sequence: TGTGCCAGCAGTTCCAGAGACGGGATAGAAGCTTTCTTT.

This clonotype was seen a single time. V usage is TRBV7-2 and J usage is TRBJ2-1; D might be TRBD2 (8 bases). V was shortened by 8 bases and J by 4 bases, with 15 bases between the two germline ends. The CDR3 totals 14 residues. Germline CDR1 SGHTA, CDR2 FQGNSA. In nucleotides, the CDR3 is TGTGCCAGCCGGGAGGGGGCAGCATACAATGAGCAGTTCTTC. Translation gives CASREGAAYNEQFF.

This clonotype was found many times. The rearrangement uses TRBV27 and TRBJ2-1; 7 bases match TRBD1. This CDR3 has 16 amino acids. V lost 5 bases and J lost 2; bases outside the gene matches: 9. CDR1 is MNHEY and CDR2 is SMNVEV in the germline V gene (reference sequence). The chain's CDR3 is CASSDRDSLTYNEQFF. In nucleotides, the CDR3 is TGTGCCAGCAGTGACAGGGACAGCCTAACCTACAATGAGCAGTTCTTC.

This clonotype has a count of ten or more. CDR3 DNA sequence: TGTGCCAGCAAGTGGGACCGTAACACCGGGGAGCTGTTTTTT. As protein: CASKWDRNTGELFF. V usage is TRBV7-3 and J usage is TRBJ2-2; D may correspond to TRBD1 or TRBD2 (5 bases each). Deletions cut 7 bases from V and 2 bases from J, with 11 bases between. The length of the CDR3 is 14 residues. Germline CDR1 SGHTA, CDR2 FQGTGA.

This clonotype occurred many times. The CDR3 here is CASTTGQGVTEAFF. The CDR3 DNA reads as TGTGCCAGCACCACCGGACAGGGTGTTACTGAAGCTTTCTTT. V is TRBV11-2 and J is TRBJ1-1; 8 bases map to TRBD1. Per germline, CDR1 SGHAT and CDR2 FQNNGV. V trimming: 7 bases; J trimming: 5 bases; junction bases outside the gene matches: 9. CDR3 size: 14 residues.

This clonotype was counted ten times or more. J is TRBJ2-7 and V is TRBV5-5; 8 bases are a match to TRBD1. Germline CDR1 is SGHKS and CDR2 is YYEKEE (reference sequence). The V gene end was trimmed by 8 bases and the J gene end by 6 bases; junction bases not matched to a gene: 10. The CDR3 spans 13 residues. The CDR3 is CASKTGDGGEQYF. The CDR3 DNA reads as TGTGCCAGTAAGACAGGGGATGGTGGCGAGCAGTACTTC.

The CDR3 is CSARRSLANTEAFF. The CDR3 DNA is TGCAGTGCTAGGCGTTCATTAGCTAACACTGAAGCTTTCTTT. The rearrangement links TRBV20-1 to TRBJ1-1, with unresolved D. V was pared by 3 bases and J by 2 bases, with 13 bases between. The CDR3 spans 14 residues. In germline, CDR1 is DFQATT, CDR2 SNEGSKA (reference sequence).

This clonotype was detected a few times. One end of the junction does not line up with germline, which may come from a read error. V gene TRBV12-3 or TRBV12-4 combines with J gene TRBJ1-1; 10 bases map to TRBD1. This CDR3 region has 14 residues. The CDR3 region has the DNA TGTGCCAGCAGATTAGACAGGGGGCGGCGCGAAGCTTTCTTT. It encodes CASRLDRGRREAFF.

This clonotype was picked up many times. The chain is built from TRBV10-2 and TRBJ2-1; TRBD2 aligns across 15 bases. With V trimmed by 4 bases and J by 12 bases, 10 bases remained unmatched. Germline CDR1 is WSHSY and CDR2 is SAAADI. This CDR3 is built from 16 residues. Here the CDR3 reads CASSVKGTSGGHGQFF. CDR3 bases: TGCGCCAGCAGTGTAAAGGGGACTAGCGGGGGGCACGGGCAGTTCTTC.

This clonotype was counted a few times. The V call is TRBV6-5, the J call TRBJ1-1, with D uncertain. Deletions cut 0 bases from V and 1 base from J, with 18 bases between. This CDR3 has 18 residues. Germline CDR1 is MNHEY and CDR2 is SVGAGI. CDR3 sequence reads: CASSYSPKKISGNTEAFF. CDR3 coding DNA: TGTGCCAGCAGTTACTCGCCTAAAAAAATTAGCGGGAACACTGAAGCTTTCTTT.

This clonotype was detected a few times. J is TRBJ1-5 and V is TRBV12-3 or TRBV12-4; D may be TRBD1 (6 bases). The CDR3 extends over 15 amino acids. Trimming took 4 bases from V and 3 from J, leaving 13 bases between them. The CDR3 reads CASSSQGYINQPQHF. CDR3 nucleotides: TGTGCCAGCAGTTCACAGGGATACATCAATCAGCCCCAGCATTTT.

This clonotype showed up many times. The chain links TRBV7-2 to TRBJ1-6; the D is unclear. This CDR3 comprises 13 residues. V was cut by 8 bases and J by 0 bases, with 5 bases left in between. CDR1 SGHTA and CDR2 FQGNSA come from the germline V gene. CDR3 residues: CASEGSYNSPLHF. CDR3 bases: TGTGCCAGCGAGGGCTCCTATAATTCACCCCTCCACTTT.

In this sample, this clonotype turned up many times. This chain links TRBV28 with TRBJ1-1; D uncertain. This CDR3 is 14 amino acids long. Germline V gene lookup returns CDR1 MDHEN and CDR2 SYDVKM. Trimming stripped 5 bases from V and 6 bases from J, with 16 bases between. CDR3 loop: CASSQTGSIAEAFF. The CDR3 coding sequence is TGTGCCAGCAGTCAAACGGGTAGTATAGCTGAAGCTTTCTTT.

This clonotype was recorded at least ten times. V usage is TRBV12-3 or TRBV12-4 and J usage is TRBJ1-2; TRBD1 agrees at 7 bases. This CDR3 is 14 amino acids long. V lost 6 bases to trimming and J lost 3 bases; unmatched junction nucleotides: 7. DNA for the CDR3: TGTGCCAGCAGCGACTTGGGACAGTACTATGGCTACACCTTC. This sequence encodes CASSDLGQYYGYTF.

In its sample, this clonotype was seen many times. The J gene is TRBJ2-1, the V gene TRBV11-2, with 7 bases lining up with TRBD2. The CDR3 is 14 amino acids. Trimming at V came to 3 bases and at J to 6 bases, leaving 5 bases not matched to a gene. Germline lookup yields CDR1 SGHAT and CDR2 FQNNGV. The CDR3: CASSFGPGGNEQFF. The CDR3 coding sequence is TGTGCCAGCAGCTTCGGCCCGGGAGGCAATGAGCAGTTCTTC.

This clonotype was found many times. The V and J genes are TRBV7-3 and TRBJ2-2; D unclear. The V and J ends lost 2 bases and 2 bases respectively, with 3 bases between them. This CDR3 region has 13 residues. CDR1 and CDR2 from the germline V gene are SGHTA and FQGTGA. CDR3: CASSLGNTGELFF. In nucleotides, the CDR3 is TGTGCCAGCAGCTTAGGCAACACCGGGGAGCTGTTTTTT.

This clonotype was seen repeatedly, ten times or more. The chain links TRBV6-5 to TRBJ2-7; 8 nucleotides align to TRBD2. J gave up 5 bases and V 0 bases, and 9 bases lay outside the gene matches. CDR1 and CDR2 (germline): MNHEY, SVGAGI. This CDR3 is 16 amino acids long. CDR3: CASSYSSGNLLDEQYF. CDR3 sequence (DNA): TGTGCCAGCAGTTACTCTAGCGGGAATCTTCTCGACGAGCAGTACTTC.

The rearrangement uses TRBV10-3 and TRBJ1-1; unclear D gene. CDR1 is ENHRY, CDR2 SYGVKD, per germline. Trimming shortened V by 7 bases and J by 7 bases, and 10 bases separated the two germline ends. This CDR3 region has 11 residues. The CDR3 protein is CAINKDGEAFF. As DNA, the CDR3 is TGTGCCATCAATAAGGACGGTGAAGCTTTCTTT.

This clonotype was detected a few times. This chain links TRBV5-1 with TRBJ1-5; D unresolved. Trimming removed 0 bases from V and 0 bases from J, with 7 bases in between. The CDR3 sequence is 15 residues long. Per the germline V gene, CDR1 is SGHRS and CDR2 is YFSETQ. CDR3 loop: CASSLEYGSNQPQHF. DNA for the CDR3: TGCGCCAGCAGCTTGGAGTACGGTAGCAATCAGCCCCAGCATTTT. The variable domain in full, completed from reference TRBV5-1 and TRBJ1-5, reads KAGVTQTPRYLIKTRGQQVTLSCSPISGHRSVSWYQQTPGQGLQFLFEYFSETQRNKGNFPGRFSGRQFSNSRSEMNVSTLELGDSALYLCASSLEYGSNQPQHFGDGTRLSIL.

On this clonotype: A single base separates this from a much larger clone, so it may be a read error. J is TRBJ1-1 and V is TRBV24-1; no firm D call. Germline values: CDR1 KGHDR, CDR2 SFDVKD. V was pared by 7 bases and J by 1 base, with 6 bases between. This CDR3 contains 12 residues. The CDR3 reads CATRNPNTEAFF. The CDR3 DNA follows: TGTGCCACCAGAAACCCGAACACTGAAGCTTTCTTT.

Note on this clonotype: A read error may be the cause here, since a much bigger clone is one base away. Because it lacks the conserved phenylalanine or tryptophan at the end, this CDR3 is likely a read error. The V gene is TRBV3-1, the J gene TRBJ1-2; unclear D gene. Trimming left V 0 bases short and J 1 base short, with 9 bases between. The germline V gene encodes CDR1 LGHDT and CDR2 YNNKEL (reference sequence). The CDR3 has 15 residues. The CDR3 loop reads CASSQERRFNYGYTL. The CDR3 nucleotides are TGTGCCAGCAGCCAAGAGCGACGCTTTAACTATGGCTACACCCTC.

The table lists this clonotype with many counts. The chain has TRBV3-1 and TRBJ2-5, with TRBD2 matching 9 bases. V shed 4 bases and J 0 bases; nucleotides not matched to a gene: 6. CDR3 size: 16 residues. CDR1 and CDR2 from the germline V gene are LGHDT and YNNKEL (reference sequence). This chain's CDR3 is CASSPQRLADQETQYF. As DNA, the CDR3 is TGTGCCAGCAGCCCCCAGAGACTAGCGGACCAAGAGACCCAGTACTTC.

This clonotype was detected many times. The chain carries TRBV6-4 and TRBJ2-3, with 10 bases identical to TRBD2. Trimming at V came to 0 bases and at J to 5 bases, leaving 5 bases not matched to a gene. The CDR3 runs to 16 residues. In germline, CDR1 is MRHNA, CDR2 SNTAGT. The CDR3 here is CASSDSKREGRDTQYF. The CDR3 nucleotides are TGTGCCAGCAGTGACTCGAAGCGGGAGGGAAGAGATACGCAGTATTTT.

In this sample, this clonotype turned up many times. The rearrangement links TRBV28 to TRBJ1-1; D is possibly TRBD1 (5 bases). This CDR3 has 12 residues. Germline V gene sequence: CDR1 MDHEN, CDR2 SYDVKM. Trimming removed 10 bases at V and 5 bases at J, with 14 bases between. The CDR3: CATGGGATEAFF. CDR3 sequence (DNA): TGTGCCACCGGCGGTGGGGCTACTGAAGCTTTCTTT.

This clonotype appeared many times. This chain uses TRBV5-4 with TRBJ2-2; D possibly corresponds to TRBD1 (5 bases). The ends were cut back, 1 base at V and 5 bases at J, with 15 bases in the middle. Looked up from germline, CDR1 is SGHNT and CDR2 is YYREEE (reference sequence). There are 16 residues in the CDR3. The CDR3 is CASSLLGRDRTGELFF. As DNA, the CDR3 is TGTGCCAGCAGCTTGTTGGGCAGGGATAGGACCGGGGAGCTGTTTTTT.

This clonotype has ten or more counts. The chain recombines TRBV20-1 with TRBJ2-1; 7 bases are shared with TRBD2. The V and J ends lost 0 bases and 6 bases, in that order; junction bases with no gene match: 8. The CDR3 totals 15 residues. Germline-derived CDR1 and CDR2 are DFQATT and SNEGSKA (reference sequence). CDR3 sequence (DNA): TGCAGTGCTAGAGATCCCAAGCGGGACTCCAATGAGCAGTTCTTC. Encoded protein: CSARDPKRDSNEQFF.

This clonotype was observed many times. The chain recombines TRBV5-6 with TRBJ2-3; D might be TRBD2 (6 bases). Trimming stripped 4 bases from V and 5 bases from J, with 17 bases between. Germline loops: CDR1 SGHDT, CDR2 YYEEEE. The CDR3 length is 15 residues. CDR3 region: CASSPGRIRGDTQYF. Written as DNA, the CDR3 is TGTGCCAGCAGCCCGGGGAGGATTAGAGGAGATACGCAGTATTTT.

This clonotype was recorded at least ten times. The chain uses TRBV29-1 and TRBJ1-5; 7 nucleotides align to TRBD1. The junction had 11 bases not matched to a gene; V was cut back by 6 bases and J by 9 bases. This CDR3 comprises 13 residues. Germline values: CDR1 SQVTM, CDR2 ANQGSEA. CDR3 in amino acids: CSVRSGQVGPQHF. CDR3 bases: TGCAGCGTCCGATCCGGACAGGTGGGGCCCCAGCATTTT. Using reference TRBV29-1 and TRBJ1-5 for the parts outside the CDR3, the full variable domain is SAVISQKPSRDICQRGTSLTIQCQVDSQVTMMFWYRQQPGQSLTLIATANQGSEATYESGFVIDKFPISRPNLTFSTLTVSNMSPEDSSIYLCSVRSGQVGPQHFGDGTRLSIL.

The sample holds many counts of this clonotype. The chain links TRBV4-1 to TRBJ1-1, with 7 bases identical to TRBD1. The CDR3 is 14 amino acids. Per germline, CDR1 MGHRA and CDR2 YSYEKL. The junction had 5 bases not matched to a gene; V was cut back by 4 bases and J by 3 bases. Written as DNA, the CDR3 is TGCGCCAGCAGCCCCGACAGGGAGTACACTGAAGCTTTCTTT. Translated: CASSPDREYTEAFF.

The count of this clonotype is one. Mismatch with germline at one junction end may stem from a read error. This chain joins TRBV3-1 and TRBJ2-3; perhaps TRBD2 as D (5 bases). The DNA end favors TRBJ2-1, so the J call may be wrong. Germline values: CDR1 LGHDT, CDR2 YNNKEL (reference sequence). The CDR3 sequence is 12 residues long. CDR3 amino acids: CASSQTGNGQFF. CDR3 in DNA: TGTGCCAGCAGCCAAACGGGGAATGGGCAGTTCTTC.